A single sample gave rise to the 10 T cell receptor beta chains below, sequenced in a study of T cells in Graves' hyperthyroidism and ophthalmopathy. Using RNA transcripts as the source, TCR beta CDR3 regions were amplified. In the first-round RT-PCR of the TCR CDR3, the HTBI primer set was used. TCRdb reprocessed the multiplex PCR reads with MiXCR, giving one entry per CDR3 protein. Of hundreds of thousands of distinct CDR3 sequences listed, roughly 14% are singletons. The sample consisted of blood. Receptors originate from a woman between 40 and 55 years old with Graves' ophthalmopathy.

This clonotype was picked up many times. The V call is TRBV6-2 or TRBV6-3, the J call TRBJ1-2; 8 bases agree with TRBD1. V trimming: 7 bases; J trimming: 4 bases; junction bases outside the gene matches: 5. There are 13 residues in the CDR3. Germline V CDR1 and CDR2: MNHEY, SVGEGT. Here the CDR3 reads CASTEDRVYGYTF. CDR3 coding DNA: TGTGCCAGCACCGAGGACAGGGTCTATGGCTACACCTTC.

In its sample, this clonotype was seen many times. The gene calls are TRBV6-5 and TRBJ2-7; 7 nucleotides match TRBD2. Germline CDR1 is MNHEY and CDR2 is SVGAGI. CDR3 size: 15 residues. Losses at the gene ends were 2 bases for V and 4 bases for J; bases not matched to a gene: 8. CDR3 in DNA: TGTGCCAGCAGTTACCGCCGGGCGGGAGATTACGAGCAGTACTTC. Protein: CASSYRRAGDYEQYF.

This clonotype has ten or more counts. This rearrangement joins TRBV27 to TRBJ2-3, with D perhaps TRBD2 (6 bases). This CDR3 comprises 14 residues. Trimming left V 4 bases short and J 3 bases short, with 11 bases between. Per germline, CDR1 MNHEY and CDR2 SMNVEV (reference sequence). CDR3 sequence reads: CASSSFRGTDTQYF. CDR3 sequence (DNA): TGTGCCAGCAGTTCTTTTCGGGGGACAGATACGCAGTATTTT.

This clonotype has ten or more counts. In DNA form, the CDR3 reads TGTGCCAGCATCAACGGGGGAACAACAGCTAACTATGGCTACACCTTC. Translating it yields CASINGGTTANYGYTF. The genes are TRBV6-1 and TRBJ1-2; a possible D gene is TRBD1 (5 bases). CDR3 size: 16 residues. Trimming shortened V by 7 bases and J by 0 bases, and 18 bases separated the two germline ends. Germline V lookup: CDR1 MNHNS, CDR2 SASEGT.

There are a few counts of this clonotype. The rearrangement uses TRBV6-1 and TRBJ2-2; D might be TRBD2 (6 bases). The CDR3 totals 13 residues. Germline assignment: CDR1 MNHNS and CDR2 SASEGT. V was pared by 6 bases and J by 7 bases, with 12 bases between. The DNA of the CDR3 is TGTGCCAGCAGGGGGGGAGACCTCGGGGAGCTGTTTTTT. This codes for CASRGGDLGELFF.

The CDR3 coding sequence is TGTGCCAGCAGTGCCGGGACCGAATACTACGAGCAGTACTTC. The encoded protein is CASSAGTEYYEQYF. This chain joins TRBV12-3 or TRBV12-4 and TRBJ2-7; the D gene could be TRBD1 or TRBD2 (5 bases each). The CDR3 is made up of 14 amino acids. V lost 5 bases and J 3 bases, leaving 14 bases between the germline ends.

There are a few counts of this clonotype. This sequence joins TRBV7-3 and TRBJ2-5; either TRBD1 or TRBD2 may supply D (5 bases each). The germline V gene encodes CDR1 SGHTA and CDR2 FQGTGA. Trimming removed 5 bases from V and 1 base from J, with 14 bases in between. The CDR3 is 15 residues long. The CDR3 DNA sequence: TGTGCCAGCAGCCGGACTCAGGGTATCCAAGAGACCCAGTACTTC. It yields the protein CASSRTQGIQETQYF.

This clonotype appeared many times. J is TRBJ2-5 and V is TRBV11-3; the match to TRBD1 covers 10 bases. Germline CDR1 reads SGHNT; CDR2 reads YENEEA. Trimming removed 6 bases from V and 6 bases from J; junction bases left unmatched: 10. The CDR3 contains 15 residues. CDR3 in amino acids: CASSLGDRGRQTQYF. DNA for the CDR3: TGTGCCAGCAGTTTGGGAGACAGGGGGCGACAGACCCAGTACTTC.

This clonotype was seen repeatedly, ten times or more. This chain joins TRBV2 and TRBJ1-5; 8 bases are shared with TRBD1. J lost 7 bases, V lost 3 bases, and 11 bases had no gene match. The germline CDR1 and CDR2 sequences are SNHLY and FYNNEI. This CDR3 is built from 16 residues. Here the CDR3 reads CASSDFARQGAQPQHF. CDR3 in DNA: TGTGCCAGCAGTGATTTTGCCCGTCAGGGGGCCCAGCCCCAGCATTTT.

This clonotype was detected many times. V and J are TRBV28 and TRBJ1-1; D perhaps matches TRBD1 (5 bases). V lost 5 bases, J lost 5 bases, and 12 bases lay in between. The CDR3 is made up of 13 amino acids. Germline lookup yields CDR1 MDHEN and CDR2 SYDVKM. CDR3 sequence reads: CASSLQGWTEAFF. The DNA for the CDR3 is TGTGCCAGCAGTCTCCAGGGATGGACTGAAGCTTTCTTT.